A single sample is the source of the 25 T cell receptor beta chains below, sequenced in a study of CD8 T cells in ankylosing spondylitis. One entry per CDR3 protein results from TCRdb running MiXCR on the 5' RACE reads. The sample has fewer than 200,000 distinct CDR3 sequences, about 20% seen once. Material for sequencing was blood, either unsorted or a sorted T cell fraction (not recorded which). These receptors were collected from a male donor aged 5 to 29 with ankylosing spondylitis or in good health (not recorded which).

At least ten counts were recorded for this clonotype. The genes are TRBV6-5 and TRBJ2-5; 7 bases align to TRBD2. Looked up from germline, CDR1 is MNHEY and CDR2 is SVGAGI. Trimming cost V 4 bases and J 1 base; bases outside gene matches: 3. The CDR3 is 14 amino acids. The CDR3, as DNA: TGTGCCAGCAGTTCTCGGGGGGTCCAAGAGACCCAGTACTTC. Amino acids: CASSSRGVQETQYF.

This clonotype was detected ten times or more. V gene TRBV20-1 combines with J gene TRBJ2-3; D gene unclear. This CDR3 is 13 amino acids long. Germline loops: CDR1 DFQATT, CDR2 SNEGSKA (reference sequence). V was shortened by 5 bases and J by 1 base, with 10 bases between the two germline ends. CDR3 residues: CSAYHSRTDTQYF. CDR3 nucleotide sequence: TGCAGTGCTTATCATTCGCGCACAGATACGCAGTATTTT.

This clonotype has at least ten counts. The J gene is TRBJ2-7, the V gene TRBV25-1; 7 nucleotides match TRBD2. Germline CDR1 MGHDK, CDR2 SYGVNS. This CDR3 contains 14 residues. The V and J ends lost 3 bases and 0 bases, in that order; junction bases with no gene match: 2. The CDR3 DNA reads as TGTGCCAGCAGTGACCCGGGAGGCTCCTACGAGCAGTACTTC. Amino acid sequence: CASSDPGGSYEQYF.

This clonotype was seen many times. The rearrangement joins TRBV29-1 to TRBJ2-7, with 10 positions matching TRBD2. With V trimmed by 3 bases and J by 4 bases, 0 bases remained unmatched. The CDR3 runs 12 residues. Germline V gene sequence: CDR1 SQVTM, CDR2 ANQGSEA. The CDR3 nucleotides read TGCAGCGTTGAGACTAGCGGGTACGAGCAGTACGTC. Protein product: CSVETSGYEQYV.

This clonotype was detected many times. This chain joins TRBV5-5 and TRBJ1-1; D is perhaps TRBD1 (6 bases). Germline V gene data show CDR1 as SGHKS and CDR2 as YYEKEE (reference sequence). There are 15 residues in the CDR3. V was shortened by 4 bases and J by 4 bases, with 17 bases between the two germline ends. The CDR3 here is CASSPQGSSGTEAFF. The CDR3, as DNA: TGTGCCAGCAGCCCCCAGGGGTCGTCCGGCACTGAAGCTTTCTTT.

This clonotype has a count of ten or more. The chain couples TRBV27 to TRBJ1-1; tentatively, D is TRBD1 (5 bases). V was clipped by 5 bases and J by 3 bases, with 19 bases between them. CDR1 MNHEY and CDR2 SMNVEV come from the germline V gene (reference sequence). The length of the CDR3 is 16 residues. The CDR3 bases are TGTGCCAGCAGTCCGAACAACAGGAGGGGATACACTGAAGCTTTCTTT. This sequence encodes CASSPNNRRGYTEAFF.

This clonotype appeared a few times. The chain combines TRBV20-1 with TRBJ2-1; a possible D gene is TRBD2 (5 bases). Germline V gene data show CDR1 as DFQATT and CDR2 as SNEGSKA (reference sequence). The V and J ends lost 1 base and 0 bases respectively, with 10 bases between them. This CDR3 contains 15 residues. The DNA of the CDR3 is TGCAGTGCTAGAGGTAGCGCGAGCTCCTACAATGAGCAGTTCTTC. Protein product: CSARGSASSYNEQFF.

V and J are TRBV6-5 and TRBJ2-1; the match to TRBD2 covers 10 bases. The CDR3 runs to 17 residues. Germline V gene data show CDR1 as MNHEY and CDR2 as SVGAGI. J lost 9 bases, V lost 0 bases, and 11 bases had no gene match. CDR3 in DNA: TGTGCCAGCAGTTACTCCTTCTCGGTAGCGGGAGGAGGTGAGCAGTTCTTC. It translates to CASSYSFSVAGGGEQFF.

This clonotype was seen ten or more times. This sequence joins TRBV5-6 and TRBJ2-2; D remains unclear. There are 13 residues in the CDR3. V gave up 0 bases and J gave up 7 bases, with 7 bases separating them. CDR1 SGHDT and CDR2 YYEEEE come from the germline V gene. The CDR3 DNA reads TGTGCCAGCAGCTTGGTTCGGGTCGGGGAGCTGTTTTTT. Its translation is CASSLVRVGELFF.

This clonotype was observed many times. The chain combines TRBV29-1 with TRBJ2-4, with D perhaps matching TRBD1 (6 bases). Trimming cost V 0 bases and J 5 bases, with 17 bases left between them. Germline V gene sequence: CDR1 SQVTM, CDR2 ANQGSEA. CDR3 length: 16 amino acids. CDR3 residues: CSVEDFKGEGENIQYF. In DNA form, the CDR3 reads TGCAGCGTTGAAGATTTTAAGGGAGAGGGGGAAAACATTCAGTACTTC.

This clonotype was counted ten times or more. The rearrangement links TRBV6-1 to TRBJ1-2; no definite D call. V lost 5 bases, J lost 8 bases, and 18 bases lay in between. There are 14 residues in the CDR3. CDR1 and CDR2 (germline): MNHNS, SASEGT. The CDR3 is CASSPAATTWGYTF. In DNA form, the CDR3 reads TGTGCCAGCAGTCCAGCCGCCACCACGTGGGGCTACACCTTC.

This clonotype was seen at least ten times. The chain links TRBV11-2 to TRBJ2-5; the match to TRBD2 covers 7 bases. This CDR3 has 15 residues. CDR1 is SGHAT and CDR2 is FQNNGV in the germline V gene. Losses at the gene ends were 8 bases for V and 2 bases for J; bases not matched to a gene: 11. CDR3 sequence: CASSSLADPQETQYF. CDR3 nucleotide sequence: TGTGCCAGCTCCTCTCTAGCGGATCCACAAGAGACCCAGTACTTC.

This clonotype has a count of ten or more. The gene calls are TRBV28 and TRBJ2-1; no clear D. CDR3 length: 13 residues. Germline CDR1 MDHEN, CDR2 SYDVKM. With 3 bases removed from V and 9 bases from J, the gap between germline ends came to 12 bases. CDR3 in amino acids: CASSFPNLPEQFF. The CDR3 DNA is TGTGCCAGCAGTTTCCCCAATCTTCCTGAGCAGTTCTTC.

In this sample, this clonotype turned up many times. The chain is built from TRBV7-3 and TRBJ2-5; 8 positions match TRBD1. Per the germline V gene, CDR1 is SGHTA and CDR2 is FQGTGA. V shed 4 bases, J shed 3 bases, and the junction held 1 base outside the gene matches. This CDR3 contains 13 residues. CDR3 nucleotides: TGTGCCAGCAGCTCGGACAGGGAAGAGACCCAGTACTTC. Protein: CASSSDREETQYF. Drawing the rest from reference TRBV7-3 and TRBJ2-5, the complete variable domain is GAGVSQTPSNKVTEKGKYVELRCDPISGHTALYWYRQSLGQGPEFLIYFQGTGAADDSGLPNDRFFAVRPEGSVSTLKIQRTERGDSAVYLCASSSDREETQYFGPGTRLLVL.

The chain is built from TRBV29-1 and TRBJ2-1; 12 positions match TRBD2. This CDR3 region has 18 residues. Per germline, CDR1 SQVTM and CDR2 ANQGSEA. Trimming took 4 bases from V and 1 from J; bases not matched to a gene: 11. Here the CDR3 reads CSVGRLAGALRSYNEQFF. CDR3 DNA: TGCAGCGTTGGCAGACTAGCGGGAGCCCTCCGTTCCTACAATGAGCAGTTCTTC.

This clonotype has ten or more counts. The genes are TRBV4-1 and TRBJ2-7, with D perhaps TRBD2 (6 bases). The germline gives CDR1 MGHRA, CDR2 YSYEKL. The CDR3 consists of 14 residues. With 5 bases removed from V and 4 bases from J, the gap between germline ends came to 15 bases. DNA of the CDR3: TGCGCCAGCAGCTTTAGGACTGGGGGGTACGAGCAGTACGTC. This codes for CASSFRTGGYEQYV.

Many counts were recorded for this clonotype. The chain couples TRBV29-1 to TRBJ2-5; D is unclear. In germline, CDR1 is SQVTM, CDR2 ANQGSEA. V was trimmed by 4 bases and J by 0 bases, leaving 9 bases between them. The CDR3 extends over 13 amino acids. The CDR3: CSVVEQHQETQYF. The CDR3 DNA reads TGCAGCGTTGTCGAACAGCACCAAGAGACCCAGTACTTC.

The table lists this clonotype with many counts. As DNA, the CDR3 is TGTGCCAGCAGCCAAGAGTCCCCTCGGACAGACAACACCGGGGAGCTGTTTTTT. Translating gives CASSQESPRTDNTGELFF. The genes are TRBV4-2 and TRBJ2-2; TRBD1 might be the D (6 bases). V was pared by 0 bases and J by 2 bases, with 16 bases between. In germline, CDR1 is LGHNA, CDR2 YNFKEQ. The CDR3 is 18 residues long.

V usage is TRBV6-2 or TRBV6-3 and J usage is TRBJ2-2; D remains unclear. V was trimmed by 0 bases and J by 1 base, leaving 9 bases between them. The CDR3 sequence is 16 residues long. Germline assignment: CDR1 MNHEY and CDR2 SVGEGT. CDR3 in DNA: TGTGCCAGCAGTTACTCGAGGCAGTGGAACACCGGGGAGCTGTTTTTT. Its protein product is CASSYSRQWNTGELFF.

Here the CDR3 DNA reads TGCAGCGTTGAGGGCAGGGGGCCGAACAATGAGCAGTTCTTC. This translates into CSVEGRGPNNEQFF. The chain has TRBV29-1 and TRBJ2-1; TRBD1 matches 8 bases. The CDR3 covers 14 residues. Per germline, CDR1 SQVTM and CDR2 ANQGSEA. V gave up 3 bases and J gave up 5 bases; unmatched junction bases: 6.

This clonotype was observed at least ten times. The chain joins TRBV29-1 to TRBJ2-7; the match to TRBD1 covers 8 bases. V shed 6 bases, J shed 9 bases, and the junction held 7 bases outside the gene matches. Germline assignment: CDR1 SQVTM and CDR2 ANQGSEA. This CDR3 has 11 amino acids. In nucleotides, the CDR3 is TGCAGCGTCGGACAGGGCGGAAGGCAGTACTTC. As protein: CSVGQGGRQYF.

This clonotype was counted at least ten times. This CDR3 reads CASSLAGAETQYF. The CDR3 coding sequence is TGTGCCAGCAGCTTAGCAGGGGCGGAGACCCAGTACTTC. The J gene is TRBJ2-5, the V gene TRBV7-9; D possibly corresponds to TRBD1 (5 bases). The CDR3 covers 13 residues. CDR1 SEHNR and CDR2 FQNEAQ come from the germline V gene (reference sequence). With 0 bases removed from V and 5 bases from J, the gap between germline ends came to 7 bases.

V and J are TRBV20-1 and TRBJ1-1; 7 nucleotides agree with TRBD1. This CDR3 is 11 amino acids long. V was pared by 2 bases and J by 8 bases, with 2 bases of the junction left unmatched. CDR1 and CDR2 (germline): DFQATT, SNEGSKA (reference sequence). The CDR3 nucleotides are TGCAGTGCTAGACAGACAGGGGAAGCTTTCTTT. Encoded protein: CSARQTGEAFF.

A word on this clonotype: An end of the junction differs from the germline gene, which may be a read error. The CDR3 here is CSAKTPEGW. The CDR3 DNA sequence: TGCAGTGCTAAGACCCCCGAGGGGTGG. The rearrangement links TRBV20-1 to TRBJ1-1, with D perhaps matching TRBD1 (5 bases). CDR1 is DFQATT and CDR2 is SNEGSKA in the germline V gene (reference sequence). The CDR3 totals 9 residues.

This sequence joins TRBV12-3 or TRBV12-4 and TRBJ2-6; 11 nucleotides agree with TRBD1. V lost 3 bases and J lost 1; bases outside the gene matches: 8. This CDR3 is 19 amino acids long. Here the CDR3 reads CASSFRAGQGVSGANVLTF. CDR3 in DNA: TGTGCCAGCAGTTTTAGAGCGGGACAGGGGGTTTCTGGGGCCAACGTCCTGACTTTC.